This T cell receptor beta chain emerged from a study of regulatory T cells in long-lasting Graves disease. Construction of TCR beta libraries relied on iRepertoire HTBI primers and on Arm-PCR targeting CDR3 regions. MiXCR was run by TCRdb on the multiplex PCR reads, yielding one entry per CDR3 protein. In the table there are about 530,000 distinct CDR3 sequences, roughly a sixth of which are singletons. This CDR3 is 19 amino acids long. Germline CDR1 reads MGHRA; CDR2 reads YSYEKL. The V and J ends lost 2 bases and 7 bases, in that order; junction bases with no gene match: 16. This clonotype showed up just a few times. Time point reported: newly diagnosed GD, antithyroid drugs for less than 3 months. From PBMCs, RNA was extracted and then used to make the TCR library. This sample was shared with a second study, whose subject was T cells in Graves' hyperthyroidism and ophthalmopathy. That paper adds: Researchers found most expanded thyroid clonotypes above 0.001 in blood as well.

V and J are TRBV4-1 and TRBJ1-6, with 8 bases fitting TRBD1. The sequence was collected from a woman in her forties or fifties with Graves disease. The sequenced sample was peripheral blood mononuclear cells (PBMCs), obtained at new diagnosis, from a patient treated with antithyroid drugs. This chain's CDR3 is CASSQRQTGMDRVNSPLHF. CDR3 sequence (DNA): TGCGCCAGCAGCCAACGTCAGACGGGGATGGACAGGGTCAATTCACCCCTCCACTTT.